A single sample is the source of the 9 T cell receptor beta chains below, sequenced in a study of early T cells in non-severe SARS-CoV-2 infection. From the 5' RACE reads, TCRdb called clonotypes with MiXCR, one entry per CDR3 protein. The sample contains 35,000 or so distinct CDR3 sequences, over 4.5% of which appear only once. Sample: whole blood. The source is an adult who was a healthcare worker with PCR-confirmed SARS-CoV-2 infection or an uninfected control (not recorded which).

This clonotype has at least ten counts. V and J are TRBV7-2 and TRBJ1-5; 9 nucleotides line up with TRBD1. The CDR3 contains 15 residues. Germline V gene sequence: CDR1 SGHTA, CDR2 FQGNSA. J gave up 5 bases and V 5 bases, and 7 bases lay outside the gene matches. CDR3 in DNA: TGTGCCAGCAGCCAAAACAGGGGGCTGGATCAGCCCCAGCATTTT. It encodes CASSQNRGLDQPQHF. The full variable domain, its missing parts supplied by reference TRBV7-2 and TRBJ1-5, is GAGVSQSPSNKVTEKGKDVELRCDPISGHTALYWYRQSLGQGLEFLIYFQGNSAPDKSGLPSDRFSAERTGGSVSTLTIQRTQQEDSAVYLCASSQNRGLDQPQHFGDGTRLSIL.

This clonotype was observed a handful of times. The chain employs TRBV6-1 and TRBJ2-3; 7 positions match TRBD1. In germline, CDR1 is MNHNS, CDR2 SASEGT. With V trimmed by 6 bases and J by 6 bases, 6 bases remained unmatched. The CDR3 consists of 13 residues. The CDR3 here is CASSGTEVDTQYF. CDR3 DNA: TGTGCCAGCAGCGGGACAGAGGTCGATACGCAGTATTTT.

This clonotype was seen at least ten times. DNA for the CDR3: TGTGCCGCCGGACTGGACAATCAGCCCCAGCATTTT. It specifies CAAGLDNQPQHF. This sequence joins TRBV10-3 and TRBJ1-5; no definite D call. Germline lookup yields CDR1 ENHRY and CDR2 SYGVKD. V shed 11 bases and J shed 3 bases, with 11 bases lying between them. The CDR3 contains 12 residues.

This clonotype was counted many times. The CDR3 nucleotides are TGTGCCAGCAGTCGAGGACTTACTAACATTCAGTACTTC. It yields the protein CASSRGLTNIQYF. This chain connects TRBV6-5 to TRBJ2-4, with D possibly matching TRBD2 (5 bases). V was clipped by 5 bases and J by 7 bases, with 12 bases between them. Germline V lookup: CDR1 MNHEY, CDR2 SVGAGI. There are 13 residues in the CDR3.

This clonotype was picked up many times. The CDR3 bases are TGCGCCAGCAGCTTCGGACAGGGGGCGAACACCGGGGAGCTGTTTTTT. Translated: CASSFGQGANTGELFF. J is TRBJ2-2 and V is TRBV5-1; 10 nucleotides match TRBD1. The trim removed 2 bases at V and 0 bases at J, leaving 1 base unmatched. Germline CDR1 is SGHRS and CDR2 is YFSETQ. This CDR3 comprises 16 residues.

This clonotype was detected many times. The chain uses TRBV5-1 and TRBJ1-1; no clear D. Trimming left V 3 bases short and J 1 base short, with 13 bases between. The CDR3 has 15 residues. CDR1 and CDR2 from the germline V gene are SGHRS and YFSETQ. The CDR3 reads CASSSKIFKNTEAFF. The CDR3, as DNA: TGCGCCAGCAGCTCCAAAATATTCAAGAACACTGAAGCTTTCTTT.

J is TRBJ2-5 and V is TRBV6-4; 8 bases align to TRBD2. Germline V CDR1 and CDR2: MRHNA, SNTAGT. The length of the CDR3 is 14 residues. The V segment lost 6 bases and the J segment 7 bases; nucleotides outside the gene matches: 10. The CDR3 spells CASSLEAGDATQYF. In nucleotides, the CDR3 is TGTGCCAGCAGCCTAGAAGCGGGGGATGCGACCCAGTACTTC.

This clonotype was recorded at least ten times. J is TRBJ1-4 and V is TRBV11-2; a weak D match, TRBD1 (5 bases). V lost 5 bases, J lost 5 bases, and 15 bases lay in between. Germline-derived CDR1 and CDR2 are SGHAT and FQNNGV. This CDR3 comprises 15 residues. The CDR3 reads CASSTFRDDNEKLFF. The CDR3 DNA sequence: TGTGCCAGCAGCACCTTCCGGGACGACAATGAAAAACTGTTTTTT. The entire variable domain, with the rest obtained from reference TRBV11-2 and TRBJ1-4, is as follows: EAGVAQSPRYKIIEKRQSVAFWCNPISGHATLYWYQQILGQGPKLLIQFQNNGVVDDSQLPKDRFSAERLKGVDSTLKIQPAKLEDSAVYLCASSTFRDDNEKLFFGSGTQLSVL.

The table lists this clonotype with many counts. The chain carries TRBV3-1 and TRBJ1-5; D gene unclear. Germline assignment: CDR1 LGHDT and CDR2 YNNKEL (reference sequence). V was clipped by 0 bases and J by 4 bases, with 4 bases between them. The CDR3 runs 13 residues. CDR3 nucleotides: TGTGCCAGCAGCCAAGACAGAAATCAGCCCCAGCATTTT. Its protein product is CASSQDRNQPQHF. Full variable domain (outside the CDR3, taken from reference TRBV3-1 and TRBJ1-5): DTAVSQTPKYLVTQMGNDKSIKCEQNLGHDTMYWYKQDSKKFLKIMFSYNNKELIINETVPNRFSPKSPDKAHLNLHINSLELGDSAVYFCASSQDRNQPQHFGDGTRLSIL.